These 28 T cell receptor beta chains came from one sample sequenced in a study of blood T cells in healthy people across ages. The authors ran a second PCR of 7 to 11 cycles using a sample-barcoded 5' primer and a J-beta primer mix. TCRdb itself ran the 5' RACE reads through MiXCR, one entry per CDR3 protein. The sample has roughly 650,000 distinct CDR3 sequences, approximately 30% seen once. The sequenced material came from blood. The receptors stem from an elderly woman in good health.

This clonotype has a count of ten or more. V gene TRBV3-1 combines with J gene TRBJ2-7; D may be TRBD2 (5 bases). The CDR3 has 11 amino acids. Deletions cut 1 base from V and 12 bases from J, with 10 bases between. In germline, CDR1 is LGHDT, CDR2 YNNKEL (reference sequence). CDR3 loop: CASSQGRWRYF. The CDR3 DNA follows: TGTGCCAGCAGCCAAGGGAGGTGGCGGTACTTC.

The rearrangement links TRBV20-1 to TRBJ2-1, with 7 bases lining up with TRBD2. The length of the CDR3 is 14 residues. Germline CDR1 and CDR2: DFQATT and SNEGSKA (reference sequence). V lost 6 bases and J lost 6; bases outside the gene matches: 11. The CDR3: CSAGRESPFNEQFF. In DNA, the CDR3 is TGCAGTGCGGGGCGGGAGTCCCCCTTCAATGAGCAGTTCTTC.

This clonotype was counted ten times or more. The chain combines TRBV18 with TRBJ2-7, with a weak D call TRBD1 (6 bases). Trimming pared 3 bases from V and 0 bases from J, leaving 15 bases between. Germline CDR1 and CDR2: KGHSH and LQKENI. There are 16 residues in the CDR3. Here the CDR3 reads CASSPSGTSSSYEQYF. CDR3 bases: TGTGCCAGCTCACCGTCGGGGACATCGAGCTCCTACGAGCAGTACTTC.

This clonotype was found many times. The CDR3 protein is CASSSNRDRTEKLFF. The CDR3 nucleotides are TGTGCCAGCAGCTCGAATAGGGACCGGACTGAAAAACTGTTTTTT. The chain is built from TRBV7-9 and TRBJ1-4; the D gene is possibly TRBD1 (5 bases). The germline CDR1 and CDR2 sequences are SEHNR and FQNEAQ (reference sequence). CDR3 length equals 15 residues. V was shortened by 4 bases and J by 7 bases, with 16 bases between the two germline ends.

This clonotype came up many times. The CDR3 DNA reads TGTGCCAGCAGCGTCGGGACTAGCGGGGGGCCGGATGAGACCCAGTACTTC. This encodes CASSVGTSGGPDETQYF. J is TRBJ2-5 and V is TRBV9; TRBD2 matches 15 bases. V was pared by 2 bases and J by 5 bases, with 7 bases of the junction left unmatched. Germline V gives CDR1 SGDLS, CDR2 YYNGEE. This CDR3 is 17 amino acids long. Complete variable domain (other parts from reference TRBV9 and TRBJ2-5): DSGVTQTPKHLITATGQRVTLRCSPRSGDLSVYWYQQSLDQGLQFLIQYYNGEERAKGNILERFSAQQFPDLHSELNLSSLELGDSALYFCASSVGTSGGPDETQYFGPGTRLLVL.

This clonotype came up many times. The chain joins TRBV6-1 to TRBJ2-1; 11 bases are a match to TRBD1. The CDR3 is 15 amino acids. Germline V gene data show CDR1 as MNHNS and CDR2 as SASEGT. J lost 3 bases, V lost 6 bases, and 4 bases had no gene match. This chain's CDR3 is CASRSGTGGYNEQFF. The CDR3 DNA is TGTGCCAGCAGATCCGGGACAGGGGGCTACAATGAGCAGTTCTTC.

This clonotype was recorded once. The J gene is TRBJ2-7, the V gene TRBV7-9; the D gene could be TRBD1 or TRBD2 (5 bases each). The V and J ends lost 5 bases and 7 bases respectively, with 9 bases between them. CDR1 and CDR2 from the germline V gene are SEHNR and FQNEAQ (reference sequence). The CDR3 covers 11 residues. Here the CDR3 DNA reads TGTGCCAGCAGCCGGGACGCAGAGCAGTACTTC. This gives the protein CASSRDAEQYF.

This clonotype was recorded at least ten times. The chain recombines TRBV24-1 with TRBJ2-5, with 11 positions matching TRBD1. From germline, CDR1 is KGHDR and CDR2 SFDVKD. Trimming removed 3 bases from V and 5 bases from J; junction bases left unmatched: 4. The CDR3 runs to 15 residues. The CDR3 reads CATSDPGTGGETQYF. The DNA for the CDR3 is TGTGCCACCAGTGATCCCGGGACAGGGGGTGAGACCCAGTACTTC.

This clonotype has only a few counts. J is TRBJ2-2 and V is TRBV19; D possibly uses TRBD1 or TRBD2 (6 bases each). Germline CDR1 and CDR2: LNHDA and SQIVND (reference sequence). Deletions cut 6 bases from V and 4 bases from J, with 12 bases between. There are 14 residues in the CDR3. In nucleotides, the CDR3 is TGTGCCAGTAGGACACAGGGAGGCACCGGGGAGCTGTTTTTT. Its translation is CASRTQGGTGELFF.

This clonotype was detected ten times or more. This rearrangement joins TRBV20-1 to TRBJ2-1; TRBD2 matches 8 bases. CDR3 length: 16 residues. Trimming cost V 3 bases and J 7 bases; bases outside gene matches: 14. In germline, CDR1 is DFQATT, CDR2 SNEGSKA (reference sequence). CDR3 in amino acids: CSASSQGAGAGNEQFF. CDR3 sequence (DNA): TGCAGTGCTAGCTCTCAGGGAGCGGGGGCGGGGAATGAGCAGTTCTTC.

This clonotype was counted at least ten times. The chain joins TRBV9 to TRBJ2-1; D is unresolved. This CDR3 has 14 residues. The germline V and J ends were trimmed by 0 bases and 6 bases, with 10 bases remaining between them. CDR1 and CDR2 from the germline V gene are SGDLS and YYNGEE. The CDR3 DNA follows: TGTGCCAGCAGCGTAGAGTTGAGCTCCAATGAGCAGTTCTTC. It is translated as CASSVELSSNEQFF.

V gene TRBV20-1 combines with J gene TRBJ2-7, with unresolved D. Germline V gene data show CDR1 as DFQATT and CDR2 as SNEGSKA (reference sequence). Trimming removed 3 bases from V and 3 bases from J, with 6 bases in between. This CDR3 region has 11 residues. CDR3 protein: CSASPGYEQYF. CDR3 in DNA: TGCAGTGCTAGTCCCGGCTACGAGCAGTACTTC.

This clonotype was detected ten times or more. V is TRBV10-3 and J is TRBJ2-7, with D possibly TRBD1 on 5 matching bases. Trimming took off 5 bases at V and 7 bases at J, with 15 bases between the two ends. CDR1 is ENHRY, CDR2 SYGVKD, per germline. This CDR3 spans 13 amino acids. The CDR3 protein is CAISPTDTEEQYF. The CDR3 DNA sequence: TGTGCCATCAGTCCGACAGATACCGAGGAGCAGTACTTC.

The chain uses TRBV9 and TRBJ2-7; the D gene could be TRBD1 or TRBD2 (6 bases each). CDR1 is SGDLS, CDR2 YYNGEE, per germline. The CDR3 runs 14 residues. V shed 4 bases and J shed 7 bases, with 18 bases lying between them. The DNA for the CDR3 is TGTGCCAGCAGCACCTCGGGGGCGCTCAATGAGCAGTACTTC. Protein: CASSTSGALNEQYF.

A remark on this clonotype: Since a much larger clone is just one base distant, this may be a read error. The gene calls are TRBV3-1 and TRBJ1-2; TRBD1 matches 9 bases. The CDR3 runs to 15 residues. Germline V gene lookup returns CDR1 LGHDT and CDR2 YNNKEL (reference sequence). CDR3 sequence: CASSHGQGSNHGYTF. DNA for the CDR3: TGTGCCAGCAGCCACGGACAGGGGAGTAACCATGGCTACACCTTC.

Many counts were recorded for this clonotype. CDR3 sequence: CASSYVAGAVTDTQYF. In nucleotides, the CDR3 is TGTGCCAGCAGTTATGTTGCGGGGGCCGTCACAGATACGCAGTATTTT. V and J are TRBV6-2 or TRBV6-3 and TRBJ2-3, with D maybe TRBD2 (7 bases). CDR3 length equals 16 residues. Per germline, CDR1 MNHEY and CDR2 SVGEGT. The germline V and J ends were trimmed by 3 bases and 2 bases, with 15 bases remaining between them.

Many counts were recorded for this clonotype. J is TRBJ2-3 and V is TRBV20-1, with 7 positions matching TRBD2. Germline CDR1 and CDR2: DFQATT and SNEGSKA (reference sequence). The CDR3 is 13 amino acids. Trimming took 7 bases from V and 2 from J; bases not matched to a gene: 6. CDR3 residues: CSVWGGDTDTQYF. CDR3 in DNA: TGCAGTGTCTGGGGGGGGGACACAGATACGCAGTATTTT.

The chain employs TRBV5-6 and TRBJ1-1; D is undetermined. The CDR3 covers 16 residues. CDR1 is SGHDT and CDR2 is YYEEEE in the germline V gene. V gave up 0 bases and J gave up 0 bases, with 12 bases separating them. For the CDR3, the DNA is TGTGCCAGCAGCTTGGAACGAGAGGTATTGAACACTGAAGCTTTCTTT. Protein: CASSLEREVLNTEAFF.

This rearrangement joins TRBV7-9 to TRBJ2-5; D not resolved. Germline V gives CDR1 SEHNR, CDR2 FQNEAQ (reference sequence). This CDR3 is built from 15 residues. V shed 1 base and J shed 2 bases, with 11 bases lying between them. The CDR3 protein is CASSLVGSPQETQYF. The CDR3 DNA reads TGTGCCAGCAGCTTAGTGGGATCCCCACAAGAGACCCAGTACTTC.

This clonotype turned up a few times. The CDR3 region is CSARKPGLPGGELFF. The CDR3 bases are TGCAGTGCTAGAAAACCGGGACTACCCGGGGGGGAGCTGTTTTTT. The rearrangement joins TRBV20-1 to TRBJ2-2, with 7 bases that match TRBD2. Trimming cost V 2 bases and J 8 bases; bases outside gene matches: 11. Germline V gene lookup returns CDR1 DFQATT and CDR2 SNEGSKA (reference sequence). The CDR3 has 15 residues.

This clonotype was counted many times. The V call is TRBV11-2, the J call TRBJ2-7, with 13 nucleotides matching TRBD2. Trimming cost V 1 base and J 0 bases; bases outside gene matches: 9. This CDR3 region has 19 residues. From germline, CDR1 is SGHAT and CDR2 FQNNGV. CDR3 bases: TGTGCCAGCAGCTTAGGACCGGGACTAGCGGGGTATAGCTCCTACGAGCAGTACTTC. Translation gives CASSLGPGLAGYSSYEQYF.

The chain joins TRBV2 to TRBJ2-2, with D unresolved. The CDR3 length is 13 residues. Germline V gene data show CDR1 as SNHLY and CDR2 as FYNNEI. Trimming left V 6 bases short and J 7 bases short, with 12 bases between. The CDR3 region has the DNA TGTGCCAGCAGAATCCTGATAGACGGGGAGCTGTTTTTT. Translated: CASRILIDGELFF.

The chain links TRBV5-1 to TRBJ2-5, with D uncertain. The CDR3 runs 10 residues. V was pared by 8 bases and J by 7 bases, with 9 bases between. Germline V lookup: CDR1 SGHRS, CDR2 YFSETQ. The CDR3 here is CARPRMTQYF. In nucleotides, the CDR3 is TGCGCCAGGCCGCGTATGACCCAGTACTTC.

To note about this clonotype: A single base separates this from a much larger clone, so it may be a read error. CDR3 amino acids: CSANSGTSGGREIQYF. The CDR3 bases are TGCAGTGCAAACTCCGGGACTAGCGGGGGTCGGGAGATCCAGTACTTC. The chain links TRBV20-1 to TRBJ2-7; TRBD2 aligns across 14 bases. Per the germline V gene, CDR1 is DFQATT and CDR2 is SNEGSKA (reference sequence). CDR3 length equals 16 residues. J gave up 10 bases and V 6 bases, and 17 bases lay outside the gene matches.

Comments on this clonotype: A junction boundary mismatches the germline segment, possibly from a read error. V usage is TRBV12-3 or TRBV12-4 and J usage is TRBJ2-3; unclear D gene. This CDR3 has 12 amino acids. The CDR3 DNA reads TGTGCCAGCGGCCACAAAACAGATATGCAGTATTTT. Its translation: CASGHKTDMQYF.

This clonotype was recorded a few times. This sequence may be a read error, since a much larger clone differs from it by one base. The V call is TRBV15, the J call TRBJ2-3; 7 positions match TRBD1. The V and J ends lost 4 bases and 4 bases, in that order; junction bases with no gene match: 8. The germline gives CDR1 LNHNV, CDR2 YYDKDF (reference sequence). The CDR3 contains 15 residues. The CDR3 nucleotides read TGTGCCACCAGCATTGGCGACAGGGTCGCAGATACGCAGTATTTT. This sequence encodes CATSIGDRVADTQYF.

The table lists this clonotype with many counts. The V and J genes are TRBV7-8 and TRBJ1-2, with no clear D. CDR1 is SGHVS, CDR2 FQNEAQ, per germline. The CDR3 covers 16 residues. V was trimmed by 6 bases and J by 1 base, leaving 18 bases between them. The CDR3: CASSPSRRPINYGYTF. The CDR3 DNA is TGTGCCAGCAGTCCCTCCCGGAGGCCTATTAACTATGGCTACACCTTC.

In its sample, this clonotype was seen many times. The CDR3 spells CSAAGQVTDTQYF. CDR3 DNA sequence: TGCAGTGCCGCAGGGCAGGTCACAGATACGCAGTATTTT. J is TRBJ2-3 and V is TRBV20-1, with TRBD1 as a possible D gene (5 bases). The germline V gene has CDR1 DFQATT and CDR2 SNEGSKA (reference sequence). The CDR3 spans 13 residues. The germline V and J ends were trimmed by 6 bases and 2 bases, with 12 bases remaining between them.